This T cell receptor (beta chain) was captured by sequencing in a study of T cell responses to AZD1222 COVID-19 vaccine. TCRdb keeps only in-frame clones here, not all; method: immunoSEQ multiplex PCR. The table includes under 200,000 clones, roughly nine tenths detected once. Points from the study as a whole: Of the AZD1222 recipients, only six or seven were seropositive at baseline.

Comment on this clone: As yet, its antigen is unknown.

The CDR3 has 14 residues. Trimming removed 2 bases from V and 6 bases from J, with 13 bases in between. The germline CDR1 and CDR2 sequences are MNHEY and SVGEGT. The chain has TRBV6-2 or TRBV6-3 and TRBJ1-2; a weak D match, TRBD1 (6 bases). This TCR derives from an adult in good health. Sequencing used peripheral blood, obtained on day 0 of AZD1222 vaccination. As DNA, the CDR3 is TGTGCCAGCAGTTACCCGTTGACAGGAGATGGCTACACCTTC. Encoded protein: CASSYPLTGDGYTF.